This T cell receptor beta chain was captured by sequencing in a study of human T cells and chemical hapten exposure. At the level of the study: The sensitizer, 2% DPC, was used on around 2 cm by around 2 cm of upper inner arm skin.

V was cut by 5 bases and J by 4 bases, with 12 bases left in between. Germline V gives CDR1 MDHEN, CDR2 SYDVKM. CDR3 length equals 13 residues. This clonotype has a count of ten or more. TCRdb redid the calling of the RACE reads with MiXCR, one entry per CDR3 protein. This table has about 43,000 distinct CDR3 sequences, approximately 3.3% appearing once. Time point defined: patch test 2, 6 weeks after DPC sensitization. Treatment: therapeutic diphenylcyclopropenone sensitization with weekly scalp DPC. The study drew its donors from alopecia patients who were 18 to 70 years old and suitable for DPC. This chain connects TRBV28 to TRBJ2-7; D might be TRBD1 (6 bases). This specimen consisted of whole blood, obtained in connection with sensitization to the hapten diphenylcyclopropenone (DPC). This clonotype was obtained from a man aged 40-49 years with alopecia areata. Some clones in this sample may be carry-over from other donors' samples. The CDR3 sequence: CASSRPGTYEQYF. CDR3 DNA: TGTGCCAGCAGTCGTCCCGGGACATACGAGCAGTACTTC.